This TCR beta chain appears in the sequencing data of a study of blood T cell repertoires in COVID-19. Looking at the study overall: Material from acute and convalescent COVID-19 was sourced from the United States, Italy and Spain. Sources were T cells, B-cell-depleted T cells, or PBMCs; the material itself was cDNA or gDNA.

This clone was seen more than once but under ten times. Germline CDR1 reads SGHNT; CDR2 reads YYREEE (reference sequence). V was clipped by 2 bases and J by 1 base, with 21 bases between them. There are 18 residues in the CDR3. Original processing notes: Cell counts per sample came from amplifying reference gene primers. The repertoire was sequenced with immunoSEQ multiplex PCR; TCRdb's copy has only in-frame clones and lacks some. D and trimming come from the DNA, and the V and J calls and clone size come from that table. The sample contains 95,000 to 120,000 clones, over 75% of which appear only once.

Specimen: peripheral blood. The V gene is TRBV5-4, the J gene TRBJ1-2; D may be TRBD1 (5 bases). The TCR originated in a middle-aged man with acute or convalescent COVID-19. The CDR3 DNA reads as TGTGCCAGCAGCTTAGGCAGTCGGGGGATTTCGGTTAACTATGGCTACACCTTC. Residues: CASSLGSRGISVNYGYTF.